The rows below give T cell receptor beta chains drawn from one sample of a study of shared clonotypes between healthy human individuals. Produced via immunoSEQ multiplex PCR; TCRdb's table is partial and in-frame only. Found here are about 1,500,000 clones, around 95% of them singletons; the top ten hold approximately 1.1%. The sequencing sample was made of naive CD4+ T cells sorted from blood. The receptor source for this set is a man aged 25 to 45 in good health. Each CDR3 is given with its conserved first and last residue. The D gene is left open where the match is weak. Not all rows give a size; the values are once, few, many and, for expanded clones, a class.

D	size	V	J	length	CDR3	DNA
.	.	TRBV12-2	TRBJ2-7	17	CASRMRSRDRGGYEQYF	TGTGCAAGTCGCATGAGAAGCCGGGACAGGGGAGGATACGAGCAGTACTTC
.	.	TRBV10-1	TRBJ2-1	9	CARGNEQFF	TGCGCCAGGGGCAATGAGCAGTTCTTC
.	.	TRBV5-1	TRBJ2-4	16	CASSLVTGAAKNIQYF	TGCGCCAGCAGCTTGGTGACCGGGGCGGCCAAAAACATTCAGTACTTC
.	once	TRBV4-3	TRBJ2-1	16	CASSQDVRRGYNEQFF	TGCGCCAGCAGCCAAGACGTGAGGCGGGGTTACAATGAGCAGTTCTTC
.	.	TRBV6-1	TRBJ1-2	14	CASSPGPTLGGYTF	TGTGCCAGCAGTCCCGGTCCTACCCTAGGCGGCTACACCTTC
.	.	TRBV27	TRBJ2-2	17	CASSPHQSRVYTGELFF	TGTGCCAGCAGTCCCCACCAATCACGAGTATACACCGGGGAGCTGTTTTTT
.	.	TRBV9	TRBJ1-1	12	CASSAVNTEAFF	TGTGCCAGCAGCGCCGTGAACACTGAAGCTTTCTTT
.	.	TRBV14	TRBJ2-7	14	CASSKLPSSYEQYF	TGTGCCAGCAGTAAGCTGCCTAGCTCCTACGAGCAGTACTTC
TRBD1	.	TRBV27	TRBJ1-5	13	CASSGTASQPQHF	TGTGCCAGCAGTGGGACAGCCAGTCAGCCCCAGCATTTT
.	.	TRBV10-3	TRBJ1-1	14	CAISGYGVNTEAFF	TGTGCCATCAGTGGATATGGGGTAAACACTGAAGCTTTCTTT
TRBD1	once	TRBV28	TRBJ1-5	16	CASRGQGAGRDQPQHF	TGTGCCAGCAGGGGACAGGGGGCAGGTAGGGATCAGCCCCAGCATTTT
TRBD2	.	TRBV5-1	TRBJ2-1	16	CASSLVLGLAVNEQFF	TGCGCCAGCAGCTTGGTTTTGGGGCTAGCGGTCAATGAGCAGTTCTTC
.	.	TRBV6-5	TRBJ2-1	11	CASNSGTEQFF	TGTGCCAGCAATTCCGGGACAGAGCAGTTCTTC
TRBD2	.	TRBV9	TRBJ2-1	15	CASSTTGLAGNEQFF	TGTGCCAGCAGCACGACGGGACTAGCGGGAAATGAGCAGTTCTTC
.	.	TRBV28	TRBJ1-3	16	CASSFLGRGSGNTIYF	TGTGCCAGCAGTTTTTTGGGACGGGGCTCTGGAAACACCATATATTTT
TRBD1	.	TRBV6-1	TRBJ2-3	15	CASSPGTASTDTQYF	TGTGCCAGCAGCCCCGGGACAGCAAGCACAGATACGCAGTATTTT
.	.	TRBV15	TRBJ2-1	16	CATSRDRSVSYNEQFF	TGTGCCACCAGCAGAGATCGGAGCGTCTCCTACAATGAGCAGTTCTTC
.	few	TRBV7-9	TRBJ1-5	15	CASSSGDNRNQPQHF	TGTGCCAGCAGCTCAGGGGACAACCGCAATCAGCCCCAGCATTTT
.	.	TRBV5-1	TRBJ2-3	15	CASSLAIGATDTQYF	TGCGCCAGCAGCTTGGCTATCGGGGCAACAGATACGCAGTATTTT
.	.	TRBV11-1	TRBJ2-1	14	CASSLPLSYNEQFF	TGTGCCAGCAGCTTACCTCTCTCCTACAATGAGCAGTTCTTC
.	.	TRBV29-1	TRBJ1-1	13	CSVELGGYTEAFF	TGCAGCGTTGAATTGGGGGGGTACACTGAAGCTTTCTTT
.	.	TRBV28	TRBJ1-1	14	CASSRLEGRTEAFF	TGTGCCAGCAGTCGCCTTGAGGGTAGGACTGAAGCTTTCTTT
TRBD2	once	TRBV27	TRBJ2-7	17	CASSFSGGVSGVYEQYF	TGTGCCAGCAGTTTTTCCGGGGGCGTTAGCGGGGTCTACGAGCAGTACTTC
.	.	TRBV7-2	TRBJ2-2	15	CASSFYGDVSGELFF	TGTGCCAGCAGCTTCTACGGGGATGTTTCCGGGGAGCTGTTTTTT
.	.	TRBV19	TRBJ2-3	17	CASSILPGLSLTDTQYF	TGTGCCAGTAGTATTCTCCCAGGGTTGAGTCTAACAGATACGCAGTATTTT
TRBD2	.	TRBV29-1	TRBJ2-1	14	CSVEGKRDVNEQFF	TGCAGCGTTGAGGGAAAGCGGGATGTCAATGAGCAGTTCTTC
.	.	TRBV5-4	TRBJ2-7	15	CASSFIGKRDYEQYF	TGTGCCAGCAGCTTCATTGGCAAACGCGACTACGAGCAGTACTTC
TRBD1	.	TRBV5-1	TRBJ1-5	16	CASSLEGTGFNQPQHF	TGCGCCAGCAGCTTGGAGGGGACAGGGTTCAATCAGCCCCAGCATTTT
TRBD1	.	TRBV4-1	TRBJ1-2	15	CASSQTGQGASGYTF	TGCGCCAGCAGCCAAACGGGACAGGGGGCTAGTGGCTACACCTTC
TRBD1	.	TRBV5-1	TRBJ1-1	15	CASSRGTGVNTEAFF	TGCGCCAGCAGCCGAGGGACAGGGGTGAACACTGAAGCTTTCTTT
TRBD1	.	TRBV10-1	TRBJ2-7	15	CASRAPGTGSYEQYF	TGCGCCAGCAGGGCCCCCGGGACAGGGTCTTACGAGCAGTACTTC
.	.	TRBV19	TRBJ1-5	16	CASSIEGRLSNQPQHF	TGTGCCAGTAGTATAGAGGGCAGGCTTAGCAATCAGCCCCAGCATTTT
.	.	TRBV7-9	TRBJ1-3	18	CASSLRRDAQVAGNTIYF	TGTGCCAGCAGCTTACGGCGGGACGCCCAAGTTGCTGGAAACACCATATATTTT
TRBD1	.	TRBV9	TRBJ2-5	14	CASSPQGQQETQYF	TGTGCCAGCAGCCCCCAGGGACAGCAAGAGACCCAGTACTTC
.	.	TRBV9	TRBJ1-2	14	CASSPFKGWYGYTF	TGTGCCAGCAGCCCTTTCAAAGGATGGTATGGCTACACCTTC
TRBD2	.	TRBV29-1	TRBJ2-1	14	CSVEASGRFDEQFF	TGCAGCGTTGAGGCTAGCGGGAGATTCGATGAGCAGTTCTTC
TRBD1	.	TRBV7-9	TRBJ2-1	15	CASSSGTGTYNEQFF	TGTGCCAGCAGTTCCGGGACAGGAACCTACAATGAGCAGTTCTTC
TRBD2	.	TRBV5-1	TRBJ2-4	14	CASSPGGDAGIQYF	TGCGCCAGCAGCCCCGGGGGGGACGCGGGCATTCAGTACTTC
.	.	TRBV9	TRBJ2-2	14	CASSGLVNTGELFF	TGTGCCAGCAGCGGACTGGTGAACACCGGGGAGCTGTTTTTT
.	.	TRBV11-2	TRBJ2-5	14	CASSLDLAQETQYF	TGTGCCAGCAGCTTAGACCTAGCCCAAGAGACCCAGTACTTC
.	.	TRBV7-6	TRBJ1-2	13	CASSQKEAHGYTF	TGTGCCAGCAGCCAAAAGGAGGCACATGGCTACACCTTC
TRBD2	.	TRBV11-2	TRBJ2-7	15	CASSRTSGASYEQYF	TGTGCCAGCAGCAGGACTAGCGGGGCCTCCTACGAGCAGTACTTC
.	.	TRBV28	TRBJ2-5	13	CASSLGGEETQYF	TGTGCCAGCAGTTTAGGCGGCGAAGAGACCCAGTACTTC
.	.	TRBV7-5	TRBJ2-7	16	CVRSSSGRGESYEQYF	TGTGTCAGAAGCTCATCCGGCAGGGGTGAAAGCTACGAGCAGTACTTC
TRBD2	.	TRBV10-3	TRBJ2-7	14	CAISEASGRNEQYF	TGTGCCATCAGTGAGGCGAGCGGGAGGAACGAGCAGTACTTC
.	.	TRBV7-6	TRBJ2-1	11	CASSSGSEQFF	TGTGCCAGCAGCTCAGGGTCCGAGCAGTTCTTC
TRBD2	.	TRBV7-2	TRBJ2-5	16	CASSSAGRAGGETQYF	TGTGCCAGCAGCTCTGCCGGTCGTGCGGGGGGGGAGACCCAGTACTTC
TRBD1	.	TRBV7-9	TRBJ1-2	15	CASSLDRTGGDGYTF	TGTGCCAGCAGCTTAGATAGGACAGGGGGTGATGGCTACACCTTC
.	.	TRBV6-1	TRBJ2-3	15	CASSEIWPGPDTQYF	TGTGCCAGCAGTGAAATATGGCCAGGGCCAGATACGCAGTATTTT
TRBD1	.	TRBV5-1	TRBJ2-2	15	CASSEDRANTGELFF	TGCGCCAGCAGCGAGGACAGGGCGAACACCGGGGAGCTGTTTTTT
TRBD1	.	TRBV9	TRBJ1-3	17	CASSTTGTGTSGNTIYF	TGTGCCAGCAGCACAACCGGGACAGGCACTTCTGGAAACACCATATATTTT
.	.	TRBV7-2	TRBJ2-7	14	CASSLMNAAYEQYF	TGTGCCAGCAGCTTAATGAACGCCGCCTACGAGCAGTACTTC
.	.	TRBV11-3	TRBJ2-2	15	CASSLGPTNTGELFF	TGTGCCAGCAGCTTGGGACCTACGAACACCGGGGAGCTGTTTTTT
.	.	TRBV2	TRBJ1-1	15	CASSESGLPNTEAFF	TGTGCCAGCAGTGAATCCGGACTCCCGAACACTGAAGCTTTCTTT
TRBD2	once	TRBV9	TRBJ2-3	19	CASSVDGRVRAFSTDTQYF	TGTGCCAGCAGCGTAGATGGGAGGGTTAGAGCTTTCTCCACAGATACGCAGTATTTT
TRBD2	.	TRBV19	TRBJ2-5	15	CASSIGVAGQETQYF	TGTGCCAGTAGTATTGGGGTAGCGGGCCAAGAGACCCAGTACTTC
.	.	TRBV28	TRBJ1-2	15	CASSFSGTGGYGYTF	TGTGCCAGCAGTTTCAGTGGGACGGGCGGTTATGGCTACACCTTC